The T cell receptor (beta chain) under discussion was sequenced for a study of radiation and T cells in renal cell carcinoma. Time point in this sample: blood 4 weeks post-SBRT, at nephrectomy. The treatment: 15 Gy SBRT to primary tumor, nephrectomy 4 weeks later. The patient's renal cell carcinoma had clear cell pathology. This table comes from immunoSEQ multiplex PCR, and its TCRdb copy is limited to in-frame clones, with some not included. Of some 150,000 clones listed, roughly 90% were seen once; the top ten hold around 17%. This TCR derives from a woman between 50 and 59 years old with renal cell carcinoma. The sequencing here drew on blood, taken from a patient whose treatment included radiotherapy and nephrectomy.

The CDR3 here is CASSGPGPDTGNTIYF. The CDR3 DNA reads TGTGCCAGCAGTGGACCGGGACCAGATACGGGAAACACCATATATTTT. J is TRBJ1-3 and V is TRBV2; TRBD1 is a possible D gene (5 bases). CDR1 is SNHLY and CDR2 is FYNNEI in the germline V gene. CDR3 size: 16 residues. V lost 4 bases to trimming and J lost 4 bases, with 17 bases between them.